This T cell receptor (beta chain) was captured by sequencing in a study of blood T cell repertoires in COVID-19. Study-wide background: The origin of the acute and convalescent COVID-19 samples was the United States, Italy and Spain. T cells, B-cell-depleted T cells, or PBMCs supplied cDNA or gDNA.

Seattle participants joined during active infection and were tracked over time. Germline V CDR1 and CDR2: MNHEY, SMNVEV (reference sequence). Trimming removed 1 base from V and 5 bases from J, with 6 bases in between. CDR3 length equals 13 residues. Per the original methods: Amplified reference gene primers provided the basis for estimating nucleated cell counts. Repertoires were generated with immunoSEQ multiplex PCR, while TCRdb's copy carries only in-frame clones and drops some. V, J and clone size reflect that table, while D and trimming were determined from the DNA. The sample contains 85,000 to 120,000 clones, roughly 87% of which appear only once.

This clonotype was obtained from a woman aged 45-59 years with COVID-19, enrolled during active disease. The material sequenced was peripheral blood. The chain uses TRBV27 and TRBJ2-1; D is ambiguous. The CDR3 protein is CASSLYLNNEQFF. CDR3 coding DNA: TGTGCCAGCAGTTTATACTTAAACAATGAGCAGTTCTTC.